The clone carrying this T cell receptor (beta chain) was counted ten times or more. Researchers took RNA transcripts and amplified the TCR beta CDR3 regions from them. Carried out on the TCR CDR3, a first-round RT-PCR used the HTBI primer set. MiXCR was run by TCRdb on the multiplex PCR reads, yielding one entry per CDR3 protein. The sample lists about half a million distinct CDR3 sequences; 16% were seen once. The V gene end was trimmed by 1 base and the J gene end by 7 bases; junction bases not matched to a gene: 8. The CDR3 loop spans 17 amino acids. Germline CDR1 MNHEY, CDR2 SMNVEV (reference sequence). This entry comes from a study of T cells in Graves' hyperthyroidism and ophthalmopathy. Clinical symptoms, serum thyroxine and TRAb, thyroid ultrasound and orbital computed tomography were used for the diagnoses.

The sequence derives from a woman aged 25 to 39 with Graves' ophthalmopathy. Sequenced: blood. The rearrangement links TRBV27 to TRBJ2-1; the match to TRBD2 covers 12 bases. The CDR3 loop is CASSLLLLAGGVNEQFF. In DNA form, the CDR3 reads TGTGCCAGCAGTTTATTACTCCTAGCGGGAGGGGTAAATGAGCAGTTCTTC.